The rows below give T cell receptor beta chains drawn from one sample of a study of blood T cell repertoires in COVID-19. The data were produced by immunoSEQ multiplex PCR, yet TCRdb's version contains in-frame clones alone and is incomplete. The sample consists of fewer than 500,000 clones, around 87% of them appearing once. Sequenced: PBMCs or T cells enriched from blood (not recorded which). These receptors originate from a man aged 30 to 39 who had recovered from COVID-19. Each CDR3 is given without its conserved first and last residue.

V gene | CDR3 protein
TRBV11-3 | ASSSTRQGSGNEQF
TRBV20-1 | SASRLAIDNEQF
TRBV5-4 | ASSSTGYGYT
TRBV4-2 | ASSQGVAGSTDTQY
TRBV30 | AWSGVGQPQH
TRBV6-1 | ASSEVARTHNEQF
TRBV18 | ASSQTPNTEAF
TRBV27 | ASSLSATYEQY
TRBV28 | ASKGRARQPQH
TRBV5-1 | ASRLTGTVQETQY
TRBV11-1 | ASSSQDRGDEDEQY
TRBV5-1 | ASSPSTSGSTGELF
TRBV27 | ASSQGPPYEQY
TRBV4-1 | ASSQTIAGNLYEQY
TRBV12-3/TRBV12-4 | ASSPQVNTEAF
TRBV7-9 | ASSLAGGFGNTIY
TRBV30 | AWSRGPENTEAF
TRBV12-5 | ASGLGTGFTGELF
TRBV6-2/TRBV6-3 | ASSYSIMEIKQY
TRBV28 | ASSIDSRTYEQY
TRBV27 | ASSLRPGVSTGELF
TRBV5-4 | ASSLVPSLRTDTQY
TRBV7-8 | ASSLKRQGNTIY
TRBV7-6 | ASSFHRGEAF
TRBV7-9 | ASSTGQGFTEAF
TRBV28 | ASSSTPENTQY
TRBV19 | ASTRLAGQAPYNEQF
TRBV27 | ASSLTGLGAADYGYT
TRBV15 | ATSRDPGVYGYT
TRBV28 | ASSLLGPGDQPQH
TRBV27 | ASSLHGGNYEQY
TRBV27 | ASSLGQGGGYT
TRBV27 | ASRERGGYTEAF
TRBV7-9 | ASSHSSGNTIY
TRBV7-2 | ASSFRLTGLNNEQF
TRBV27 | ASSSFTAGSTDTQY
TRBV27 | ASSYLAGESGANVLT
TRBV30 | AWSYGGPGHGYT
TRBV7-9 | ASIRGDRETGELF
TRBV11-2 | ASHRGAAGNTIY
TRBV11-2 | ASSLDFNTGELF
TRBV6-5 | ASSPDRARGGYT
TRBV27 | ASSIGQGGIQY
TRBV9 | ASSPWGTSGIYEQF
TRBV28 | ASSLDRGATEAF
TRBV18 | ASSPPMGGGVEAEAF
TRBV15 | ATSRGPAEAF
TRBV30 | AWSVSRAADTQY
TRBV3-1/TRBV3-2 | ASSPPIGRQARIYT
TRBV12-3/TRBV12-4 | ASSLSGPLGYT
TRBV7-9 | ASSLVTAYNEQF
TRBV10-2 | ASREGTGRQETQY
TRBV27 | ASSLIGLNQPQH
TRBV6-6 | AGQGAGGELF
TRBV15 | ATSRGAGSLYGYT